The 9 T cell receptor beta chains given below trace back to one sample, sequenced in a study of cytomegalovirus exposure and HLA in healthy donors. PCR involved 60 Vbeta and 13 Jbeta primers. Sequencing used immunoSEQ multiplex PCR; TCRdb keeps in-frame clones, though not all of them. The top ten clones hold 8.9% of a sample with 100,000 to 150,000 clones, more than 80% of them seen once. The specimen was PBMCs. All receptors derive from a man aged 25 to 45 in good health and CMV-seropositive.

V and J are TRBV10-3 and TRBJ1-2; 9 bases line up with TRBD1. The CDR3 covers 16 residues. Germline V CDR1 and CDR2: ENHRY, SYGVKD. V lost 5 bases to trimming and J lost 2 bases; unmatched junction nucleotides: 9. The CDR3 DNA is TGTGCCATCAGTATGGAACAGGGGGCGCGGAACTATGGCTACACCTTC. It is translated as CAISMEQGARNYGYTF.

This chain joins TRBV6-5 and TRBJ2-1; 13 positions agree with TRBD2. J was trimmed by 4 bases and V by 5 bases; bases with no gene match: 2. The CDR3 sequence is 15 residues long. The germline CDR1 and CDR2 sequences are MNHEY and SVGAGI. CDR3 amino acids: CASSPTSGGYNEQFF. The CDR3 DNA reads as TGTGCCAGCAGTCCGACTAGCGGGGGGTACAATGAGCAGTTCTTC.

In this sample, this clone turned up a few times. The J gene is TRBJ2-3, the V gene TRBV6-1, with TRBD1 matching over 8 bases. Germline V gives CDR1 MNHNS, CDR2 SASEGT. This CDR3 region has 13 residues. The V segment lost 5 bases and the J segment 8 bases; nucleotides outside the gene matches: 6. The CDR3 reads CASSFGQGSTQYF. In DNA form, the CDR3 reads TGTGCCAGCAGTTTCGGACAGGGTTCTACGCAGTATTTT.

The chain recombines TRBV6-5 with TRBJ1-6, with TRBD1 matching 9 bases. The CDR3 loop spans 15 amino acids. J lost 5 bases, V lost 8 bases, and 7 bases had no gene match. The germline V gene has CDR1 MNHEY and CDR2 SVGAGI. This CDR3 is CASLLWTGDNSPLHF. CDR3 sequence (DNA): TGTGCCAGCCTACTATGGACAGGGGATAATTCACCCCTCCACTTT.

The chain joins TRBV6-6 to TRBJ2-3, with a tentative D call TRBD1 (6 bases). The V end lost 6 bases, the J end lost 0 bases, and 16 bases lay between the germline ends. The CDR3 length is 16 residues. Germline V CDR1 and CDR2: MNHNY, SVGAGI (reference sequence). CDR3 DNA: TGTGCCAGCAGCACCCCCGGACAGCATAGCACAGATACGCAGTATTTT. Translating it yields CASSTPGQHSTDTQYF.

J is TRBJ1-2 and V is TRBV5-6; D might be TRBD1 (5 bases). CDR1 and CDR2 from the germline V gene are SGHDT and YYEEEE. V was pared by 0 bases and J by 0 bases, with 9 bases between. This CDR3 region has 15 residues. CDR3 sequence (DNA): TGTGCCAGCAGCTTGGGGCGCAGGGCTAACTATGGCTACACCTTC. Its protein product is CASSLGRRANYGYTF.

The rearrangement links TRBV29-1 to TRBJ2-3, with 12 bases that match TRBD2. CDR1 and CDR2 (germline): SQVTM, ANQGSEA. The V and J ends lost 6 bases and 6 bases, in that order; junction bases with no gene match: 10. There are 15 residues in the CDR3. The CDR3 nucleotides read TGCAGCGTGGCTACGACTAGCGGGGGTAGCGATACGCAGTATTTT. This sequence encodes CSVATTSGGSDTQYF.

This sequence joins TRBV19 and TRBJ2-2; D is perhaps TRBD2 (5 bases). From germline, CDR1 is LNHDA and CDR2 SQIVND (reference sequence). The V gene lost 3 bases and the J gene lost 1 base, with 15 bases spanning the gap. This CDR3 has 17 amino acids. CDR3 protein: CASSILGTEENTGELFF. CDR3 sequence (DNA): TGTGCCAGTAGTATTCTGGGAACGGAGGAGAACACCGGGGAGCTGTTTTTT.

This chain uses TRBV19 with TRBJ1-1; D remains ambiguous. Trimming shortened V by 9 bases and J by 0 bases, and 17 bases separated the two germline ends. Germline CDR1 and CDR2: LNHDA and SQIVND (reference sequence). The CDR3 has 15 amino acids. Here the CDR3 DNA reads TGTGCCAGCGATCACGACGGACTCATGAACACTGAAGCTTTCTTT. It translates to CASDHDGLMNTEAFF. Together with reference TRBV19 and TRBJ1-1, the CDR3 gives the full variable domain: DGGITQSPKYLFRKEGQNVTLSCEQNLNHDAMYWYRQDPGQGLRLIYYSQIVNDFQKGDIAEGYSVSREKKESFPLTVTSAQKNPTAFYLCASDHDGLMNTEAFFGQGTRLTVV.